This T cell receptor beta chain stems from a study of prognosis after radiotherapy for stage I lung cancer (dated by TCRdb to about 2021). At the level of the whole study: Between April 2018 and January 2019, some 18 stage I NSCLC patients were enrolled in Nanjing, China. About 20% of the 19 patients developed distant metastases after SBRT, at a median of about 7 months; the other 15 showed no significant progression. SBRT was given in 3 to 5 fractions with a biologically effective dose of at least 100 Gy, using image-guided IMRT or VMAT. A total of roughly 40 blood samples from roughly 20 patients were sequenced, with one sample obtained before and one obtained after SBRT for each patient. No patient received concurrent therapy alongside SBRT. This study profiled peripheral blood TCR beta repertoires from stage I NSCLC patients before and after stereotactic body radiotherapy and linked the repertoires to distant failure. All patients were considered medically inoperable, owing to comorbidities in about a dozen and refusal of surgery in about seven. Ages in the cohort of about a dozen men and more than five women ranged from 53 to 84 years, with a median of 74. Newly diagnosed primary stage I lung tumors were found in 14 to 15 patients, while oligometastatic NSCLC after surgical resection of the primary tumor was found in about 5. Roughly eleven patients had adenocarcinoma and seven had squamous cell carcinoma as the tumor histology. On the study overall, not on this receptor specifically: TRBV and TRBJ usage frequencies reportedly varied with metastasis status, involving two V genes at baseline and 8 or 9 V and two J genes after SBRT. Post-SBRT Shannon entropy and its change from baseline were lower in patients who developed distant metastases; baseline Shannon entropy was not associated with metastases. All reported P values were unadjusted for multiple comparisons. The study was limited by its small cohort and short follow-up, and the findings require independent validation. After SBRT, the count of unique TCR clones dropped from a median of about 10,000 beforehand to several thousand afterward (Wilcoxon paired P=0.011). Tumor specificity of expanded TCR clones was not determined.

Two rounds of multiplex PCR were used to amplify the TCR beta CDR3 region from genomic DNA. In the first PCR round, primers specific to each TRBV and TRBJ gene were used, and the primer sequences were filed in Chinese patent CN105087789A. Universal primers were used in the second PCR round. The Roche High Pure PCR Template Preparation Kit was used to extract genomic DNA from frozen PBMCs. Paired-end sequencing with 151 bp reads was performed on the libraries using an Illumina HiSeq 3000. The authors processed their data as follows. CutAdapt was used to discard raw reads that did not contain the multiplex PCR primer sequences. PEAR was used to merge high-quality paired reads into contigs. MiXCR assigned TRB V, D and J gene segments to each contig by aligning to reference sequences. To remove sequencing errors, CDR3 sequences were clustered according to base quality and sequence similarity. Shannon entropy, normalized by the natural log of the productive TCR sequence number, served as the measure of diversity. Clonality was computed as one minus the ratio of Shannon entropy to the natural log of the number of unique clonotypes. Progression-free survival cut-offs for repertoire metrics were chosen using the Youden index of ROC curves, with analyses run in R 3.5.3. In-frame beta chains were kept once TCRdb had trimmed the public reads at Q25 with fastp and called clones with MiXCR. Entries that share a CDR3 protein sequence are merged under the most common genes and DNA. What appears here as the V and J calls and clone size reflects TCRdb's work, not the paper's. The sample table holds roughly 26,000 distinct CDR3 sequences, of which 25% to 35% were seen once. The top ten hold roughly 33% of the sample.

Including the terminal cysteine and phenylalanine, the CDR3 comprises 15 residues. Only the CDR3 DNA stays, 45 bases, in frame from base 1. Deletion took 2 bases off V and 2 bases off J, with a span of 7 bases between the germline ends. All patients had node-negative disease on CT and PET/CT, and none had a history of other malignancies or prior chemotherapy or radiotherapy. Around 6 milliliters of peripheral venous blood were drawn into EDTA tubes at each of two time points. Ficoll-Paque Plus density-gradient centrifugation was used to isolate PBMCs. Right after collection, samples were kept at -80 degrees C until analysis. There are many counts of this clonotype. No antigen is known for it. Base qualities are missing; no much larger clone stands one base away.

The receptor chain draws on TRBV12-3 or TRBV12-4 and TRBJ2-6; a tentative D call is TRBD2 (6 bases match). The sample in question was PBMCs, obtained before or after stereotactic body radiation therapy (not recorded which). This clonotype originated in a donor over 45 with non-small cell lung cancer. DNA sequence: TGTGCCAGCAGTTTATCGGGGGCTGGGGCCAACGTCCTGACTTTC. Translated, this is CASSLSGAGANVLTF.